What follows are 25 T cell receptor beta chains derived from one specimen sequenced in a study of blood T cell repertoires in COVID-19. Sequencing used immunoSEQ multiplex PCR; TCRdb keeps in-frame clones, though not all of them. The profile shows fewer than 250,000 clones, almost 85% of them singletons. The sequenced material came from peripheral blood. These receptors were taken from a middle-aged man with acute or convalescent COVID-19.

The chain combines TRBV11-2 with TRBJ2-1, with 8 bases matching TRBD1. The CDR3 extends over 13 amino acids. Germline lookup yields CDR1 SGHAT and CDR2 FQNNGV. The V segment lost 5 bases and the J segment 6 bases; nucleotides outside the gene matches: 3. CDR3 in amino acids: CASSQGTGNEQFF. The CDR3 DNA reads TGTGCCAGCAGCCAGGGGACAGGCAATGAGCAGTTCTTC.

This rearrangement joins TRBV6-6 to TRBJ2-1, with 10 bases that match TRBD2. This CDR3 comprises 15 residues. V gave up 5 bases and J gave up 6 bases; unmatched junction bases: 7. The V gene's germline CDR1 is MNHNY and CDR2 SVGAGI (reference sequence). CDR3 nucleotides: TGTGCCAGCAGTCCTGCTAGCGGGGGAGTCAATGAGCAGTTCTTC. It codes for CASSPASGGVNEQFF.

This chain uses TRBV12-3 or TRBV12-4 with TRBJ1-5; D may be TRBD1 (5 bases). The CDR3 spans 13 residues. V lost 5 bases, J lost 5 bases, and 10 bases lay in between. CDR3 nucleotide sequence: TGTGCCAGCAGTGACAGAATCTATCAGCCCCAGCATTTT. Protein: CASSDRIYQPQHF.

V gene TRBV7-6 combines with J gene TRBJ2-3; 16 positions agree with TRBD2. J lost 1 base, V lost 3 bases, and 4 bases had no gene match. The CDR3 is 18 residues long. Germline CDR1 reads SGHVS; CDR2 reads FNYEAQ. The CDR3 DNA reads TGTGCCAGCAGCTTCGGGACTAGCGGGAGGGTCGGCACAGATACGCAGTATTTT. Amino acids: CASSFGTSGRVGTDTQYF.

This clone came up once. The chain joins TRBV12-3 or TRBV12-4 to TRBJ2-7, with 8 bases that match TRBD1. This CDR3 comprises 13 residues. Germline trimming cut 3 bases from V and 3 bases from J; bases unmatched to any gene: 1. Here the CDR3 DNA reads TGTGCCAGCAGTTTCAGGGGGCGCTACGAGCAGTACTTC. Amino acid sequence: CASSFRGRYEQYF.

This rearrangement joins TRBV6-6 to TRBJ1-2; 8 bases map to TRBD1. CDR1 is MNHNY and CDR2 is SVGAGI in the germline V gene (reference sequence). The junction had 2 bases not matched to a gene; V was cut back by 6 bases and J by 2 bases. The CDR3 consists of 13 residues. The CDR3 sequence is CASSRTGNYGYTF. In DNA, the CDR3 is TGTGCCAGCAGCCGGACAGGGAACTATGGCTACACCTTC.

This clone has a handful of counts. The chain uses TRBV4-1 and TRBJ2-7; 9 positions agree with TRBD2. The germline V gene has CDR1 MGHRA and CDR2 YSYEKL. J lost 7 bases, V lost 1 base, and 8 bases had no gene match. This CDR3 region has 15 residues. The CDR3 nucleotides read TGCGCCAGCAGCCAAGGGCTAGCGGGACGCCAGGAGCAGTACTTC. It translates to CASSQGLAGRQEQYF.

This clone was recorded a few times. The rearrangement links TRBV7-8 to TRBJ2-7, with TRBD2 identical over 8 bases. Trimming at V came to 7 bases and at J to 6 bases, leaving 11 bases not matched to a gene. Germline CDR1 reads SGHVS; CDR2 reads FQNEAQ. The CDR3 is made up of 14 amino acids. CDR3 nucleotides: TGTGCCAGCACCTCTCCCAGCGGGAGTGGCGAGCAGTACTTC. Its translation is CASTSPSGSGEQYF.

This chain links TRBV5-1 with TRBJ1-3; 7 positions agree with TRBD1. V dropped 1 base and J dropped 2; count of bases not matched to a gene: 0. This CDR3 is built from 14 residues. Germline CDR1 is SGHRS and CDR2 is YFSETQ. The CDR3 sequence: CASSLTGAGNTIYF. The CDR3 bases are TGCGCCAGCAGCTTGACAGGGGCTGGAAACACCATATATTTT.

This chain joins TRBV11-2 and TRBJ1-2; 9 bases line up with TRBD1. The ends lost 1 base at V and 4 bases at J; junction bases unmatched: 4. CDR1 is SGHAT, CDR2 FQNNGV, per germline. This CDR3 region has 15 residues. CDR3 nucleotide sequence: TGTGCCAGCAGCTTAGGGACAGGGGTTGCCTATGGCTACACCTTC. It translates to CASSLGTGVAYGYTF.

This chain links TRBV28 with TRBJ1-5; 7 bases agree with TRBD1. V shed 6 bases and J 7 bases; nucleotides not matched to a gene: 12. Germline CDR1 reads MDHEN; CDR2 reads SYDVKM. CDR3 size: 15 residues. CDR3 loop: CASSPTTGAIQPQHF. The CDR3 bases are TGTGCCAGCAGCCCGACTACAGGGGCTATCCAGCCCCAGCATTTT.

This clone has only a few counts. The rearrangement joins TRBV7-9 to TRBJ1-3; weak D call: TRBD1 (5 bases). This CDR3 has 15 amino acids. Per germline, CDR1 SEHNR and CDR2 FQNEAQ (reference sequence). V dropped 4 bases and J dropped 0 bases, with 10 bases sitting between them. For the CDR3, the DNA is TGTGCCAGCAGCTCCCGGGGGAACTCTGGAAACACCATATATTTT. Translation: CASSSRGNSGNTIYF.

The chain couples TRBV2 to TRBJ1-4; D remains unclear. Trimming took 8 bases from V and 8 from J, leaving 15 bases between them. This CDR3 has 13 amino acids. Germline-derived CDR1 and CDR2 are SNHLY and FYNNEI. CDR3 residues: CASQILGGEKLFF. The CDR3 nucleotides read TGTGCCAGCCAGATATTGGGAGGGGAAAAACTGTTTTTT.

The gene calls are TRBV24-1 and TRBJ1-2; TRBD1 matches at 7 bases. CDR1 and CDR2 from the germline V gene are KGHDR and SFDVKD. The ends lost 4 bases at V and 0 bases at J; junction bases unmatched: 10. The CDR3 contains 17 residues. In nucleotides, the CDR3 is TGTGCCACCAGTGACCGAGGGGGACAGCAGACTAACTATGGCTACACCTTC. Protein: CATSDRGGQQTNYGYTF.

This clone was counted a single time. The chain couples TRBV11-2 to TRBJ1-5, with TRBD1 as a possible D gene (6 bases). The germline V and J ends were trimmed by 0 bases and 9 bases, with 15 bases remaining between them. The germline V gene has CDR1 SGHAT and CDR2 FQNNGV. The CDR3 runs 15 residues. The DNA for the CDR3 is TGTGCCAGCAGCTTAGACGTTGGGGGCCTAGGGCCCCAGCATTTT. Translated: CASSLDVGGLGPQHF.

This clone was counted only a few times. The chain carries TRBV18 and TRBJ1-5; no firm D call. V was trimmed by 5 bases and J by 3 bases, leaving 8 bases between them. The CDR3 has 13 residues. Germline CDR1 KGHSH, CDR2 LQKENI. CDR3 residues: CASSGSYNQPQHF. CDR3 sequence (DNA): TGTGCCAGCTCAGGTTCCTACAATCAGCCCCAGCATTTT.

The chain carries TRBV9 and TRBJ2-3; D might be TRBD1 (6 bases). Trimming shortened V by 0 bases and J by 6 bases, and 17 bases separated the two germline ends. Germline V gene data show CDR1 as SGDLS and CDR2 as YYNGEE. The CDR3 covers 16 residues. The CDR3 coding sequence is TGTGCCAGCAGCGTAGTTGGGGACAAGGATTTGGATACGCAGTATTTT. Translation: CASSVVGDKDLDTQYF.

The rearrangement links TRBV28 to TRBJ1-2; D might be TRBD1 (5 bases). The V and J ends lost 4 bases and 7 bases respectively, with 13 bases between them. This CDR3 has 13 residues. From germline, CDR1 is MDHEN and CDR2 SYDVKM. CDR3 coding DNA: TGTGCCAGCAGTTACCCGGGGGGGGGTGGCTACACCTTC. Its protein is CASSYPGGGGYTF.

This rearrangement joins TRBV3-1 (or the pseudogene TRBV3-2) to TRBJ1-5; weak D call: TRBD1 (5 bases). V lost 8 bases to trimming and J lost 1 base, with 9 bases between them. The CDR3 sequence is 13 residues long. Germline V CDR1 and CDR2: LGHDT, YNNKEL (reference sequence). The CDR3 nucleotides are TGTGCCAGCGGGTCAGGGAGCAATCAGCCCCAGCATTTT. Protein sequence: CASGSGSNQPQHF.

The J gene is TRBJ2-1, the V gene TRBV7-8, with D uncertain. V lost 5 bases and J 9 bases, leaving 8 bases between the germline ends. Germline CDR1 reads SGHVS; CDR2 reads FQNEAQ. The CDR3 is made up of 11 amino acids. As DNA, the CDR3 is TGTGCCAGCAGCGTTGAGGTTGAGCAGTTCTTC. Amino acid sequence: CASSVEVEQFF. The full variable domain, completed using reference TRBV7-8 and TRBJ2-1, is GAGVSQSPRYKVAKRGQDVALRCDPISGHVSLFWYQQALGQGPEFLTYFQNEAQLDKSGLPSDRFFAERPEGSVSTLKIQRTQQEDSAVYLCASSVEVEQFFGPGTRLTVL.

The chain is built from TRBV11-3 and TRBJ2-3; TRBD1 is a possible D gene (5 bases). CDR3 length equals 14 residues. Trimming shortened V by 2 bases and J by 6 bases, and 12 bases separated the two germline ends. Germline V lookup: CDR1 SGHNT, CDR2 YENEEA. CDR3 in amino acids: CASSLYFQGDTQYF. In nucleotides, the CDR3 is TGTGCCAGCAGCTTATATTTCCAGGGTGATACGCAGTATTTT.

The CDR3 loop reads CASSPLAGGISSYEQYF. DNA of the CDR3: TGTGCCAGCAGCCCACTAGCGGGAGGGATAAGCTCCTACGAGCAGTACTTC. The chain carries TRBV5-5 and TRBJ2-7; 13 positions agree with TRBD2. The CDR3 runs to 17 residues. Germline V gene data show CDR1 as SGHKS and CDR2 as YYEKEE (reference sequence). V lost 4 bases and J lost 0; bases outside the gene matches: 7.

The V and J genes are TRBV10-1 and TRBJ2-2; 7 bases are shared with TRBD1. Per germline, CDR1 WNHNN and CDR2 SYGVQD (reference sequence). Trimming took 6 bases from V and 4 from J; bases not matched to a gene: 5. There are 14 residues in the CDR3. The CDR3, as DNA: TGCGCCAGCAGCTCGACAGGGTCCACCGGGGAGCTGTTTTTT. Its protein product is CASSSTGSTGELFF.

This chain links TRBV7-9 with TRBJ1-6; TRBD1 agrees at 10 bases. Germline loops: CDR1 SEHNR, CDR2 FQNEAQ (reference sequence). V lost 5 bases to trimming and J lost 7 bases; unmatched junction nucleotides: 8. The CDR3 has 16 residues. The CDR3 bases are TGTGCCAGCAGCACAGGGGACAGGGGATCAAATTCACCCCTCCACTTT. Amino acids: CASSTGDRGSNSPLHF.

The chain is built from TRBV6-5 and TRBJ2-7; D remains ambiguous. This CDR3 region has 14 residues. CDR1 MNHEY and CDR2 SVGAGI come from the germline V gene. Trimming left V 10 bases short and J 0 bases short, with 16 bases between. The CDR3 loop is CATAPASSSYEQYF. The DNA for the CDR3 is TGTGCCACCGCTCCCGCCTCGAGCTCCTACGAGCAGTACTTC.